Each of the 6 T cell receptor beta chains below was sequenced from the same sample in a study of blood T cell repertoires in COVID-19. Sequencing was performed with immunoSEQ multiplex PCR; in TCRdb, only in-frame clones are kept and a portion is missing. In the table there are around 100,000 clones, more than 70% of which are singletons. Material: peripheral blood. All receptors come from an elderly woman in a cohort sampled during active COVID-19.

This clone has a single count. This chain connects TRBV5-6 to TRBJ1-5; D may be TRBD1 (6 bases). The germline V and J ends were trimmed by 0 bases and 3 bases, with 10 bases remaining between them. The CDR3 length is 15 residues. Looked up from germline, CDR1 is SGHDT and CDR2 is YYEEEE. The CDR3 DNA reads as TGTGCCAGCAGCTTGGCGGGGGGGCTCAATCAGCCCCAGCATTTT. Its protein product is CASSLAGGLNQPQHF.

This chain joins TRBV29-1 and TRBJ1-3; D not certain. The CDR3 sequence is 13 residues long. The germline gives CDR1 SQVTM, CDR2 ANQGSEA. V lost 4 bases and J 1 base, leaving 8 bases between the germline ends. CDR3 loop: CSVVWASGNTIYF. CDR3 bases: TGCAGCGTTGTATGGGCTTCTGGAAACACCATATATTTT.

The chain carries TRBV6-6 and TRBJ2-7; D ambiguous. The V and J ends lost 10 bases and 0 bases respectively, with 13 bases between them. The CDR3 loop spans 13 amino acids. Per the germline V gene, CDR1 is MNHNY and CDR2 is SVGAGI (reference sequence). This chain's CDR3 is CATTQLSSYEQYF. Here the CDR3 DNA reads TGTGCCACAACACAGCTGAGCTCCTACGAGCAGTACTTC.

This clone turned up a few times. The genes are TRBV6-6 and TRBJ1-2, with a possible D match to TRBD1 (6 bases). V shed 7 bases and J shed 6 bases, with 12 bases lying between them. Germline V gene lookup returns CDR1 MNHNY and CDR2 SVGAGI (reference sequence). This CDR3 spans 12 amino acids. CDR3 DNA: TGTGCCAGCATTGGGGGCGCCAATGGCTACACCTTC. This codes for CASIGGANGYTF.

The chain employs TRBV28 and TRBJ1-1; D gene uncertain. Germline V gene sequence: CDR1 MDHEN, CDR2 SYDVKM. V gave up 3 bases and J gave up 11 bases, with 16 bases separating them. This CDR3 region has 13 residues. In nucleotides, the CDR3 is TGTGCCAGCAGTTTCCCAGGCGTAATTACGGCTTTCTTT. Amino acids: CASSFPGVITAFF.

DNA of the CDR3: TGTGCCAGCAGCTTGGGGGGACAGGGATACAATGAGCAGTTCTTC. This codes for CASSLGGQGYNEQFF. The chain employs TRBV5-4 and TRBJ2-1; 9 bases map to TRBD1. V trimming: 0 bases; J trimming: 4 bases; junction bases outside the gene matches: 2. The CDR3 sequence is 15 residues long. Germline V gene lookup returns CDR1 SGHNT and CDR2 YYREEE (reference sequence).